Sequencing of this T cell receptor (beta chain) was carried out in a study of tumor-infiltrating lymphocytes in primary liver carcinoma. This CDR3 has 16 residues. CDR1 is SGHAT and CDR2 is FQNNGV in the germline V gene. V trimming: 3 bases; J trimming: 8 bases; junction bases outside the gene matches: 12. Germline DNA was also extracted, and blood RNA derived from unsorted whole blood. Production of TCR beta cDNA used approximately 480 ng total RNA together with a constant-region primer. Slightly modified ARM-PCR served as the procedure for the TCR beta libraries. These libraries came from three rounds of nested multiplex PCR. Both of the initial two PCR rounds ran for 10 cycles and employed TRBV1-TRBV30 forward primers alongside a C-beta reverse primer. TCRdb processed the multiplex PCR reads anew with MiXCR; each CDR3 protein has one entry. The sample shows about 320,000 distinct CDR3 sequences, about 60% of them seen only once.

The gene calls are TRBV11-2 and TRBJ2-3; TRBD2 agrees at 9 bases. The sample taken for sequencing was peripheral blood. This TCR was recovered from a man aged 35 to 55 with primary liver carcinoma and hepatitis B virus infection. The CDR3 sequence: CASSFLSGRFGGTQYF. The DNA of the CDR3 is TGTGCCAGCAGCTTCCTTAGCGGGAGATTCGGAGGTACGCAGTATTTT. Looking up the rest from reference TRBV11-2 and TRBJ2-3 gives the full variable domain: EAGVAQSPRYKIIEKRQSVAFWCNPISGHATLYWYQQILGQGPKLLIQFQNNGVVDDSQLPKDRFSAERLKGVDSTLKIQPAKLEDSAVYLCASSFLSGRFGGTQYFGPGTRLTVL.